One sample yielded the 21 T cell receptor beta chains listed below, sequenced in a study of OX40 agonist ivuxolimab in advanced cancers. Using immunoSEQ multiplex PCR, the repertoire was profiled, and TCRdb retains in-frame clones only, with some absent. The sample has approximately 60,000 clones, nearly 95% seen once. Source: CD4+ or CD8+ T cells sorted from blood, taken in a trial of the OX40 agonist ivuxolimab. The receptors were gathered from an adult with an advanced solid tumor such as melanoma, head and neck, liver or kidney cancer.

This clone was picked up one time. The chain has TRBV28 and TRBJ2-2; D not resolved. V lost 10 bases, J lost 5 bases, and 11 bases lay in between. Germline lookup yields CDR1 MDHEN and CDR2 SYDVKM. The CDR3 is 12 residues long. In DNA form, the CDR3 reads TGTGCCATCTACGCGCGTACCGGGGAGCTGTTTTTT. Its translation: CAIYARTGELFF.

The chain carries TRBV9 and TRBJ2-3; D is perhaps TRBD1 (6 bases). Looked up from germline, CDR1 is SGDLS and CDR2 is YYNGEE. The V gene lost 4 bases and the J gene lost 0 bases, with 15 bases spanning the gap. The CDR3 has 16 residues. CDR3 bases: TGTGCCAGCAGCCCAGGGGCAGGAACTAGCACAGATACGCAGTATTTT. Protein product: CASSPGAGTSTDTQYF.

This clone was counted once. The chain joins TRBV9 to TRBJ2-2; TRBD1 might be the D (5 bases). Germline values: CDR1 SGDLS, CDR2 YYNGEE. The CDR3 extends over 14 amino acids. Trimming took off 0 bases at V and 8 bases at J, with 11 bases between the two ends. DNA for the CDR3: TGTGCCAGCAGCGTAGAAGGGGCCTTGGGGGAGCTGTTTTTT. Translation gives CASSVEGALGELFF.

V and J are TRBV28 and TRBJ2-1; 9 nucleotides align to TRBD1. Looked up from germline, CDR1 is MDHEN and CDR2 is SYDVKM. Trimming at V came to 4 bases and at J to 7 bases, leaving 11 bases not matched to a gene. This CDR3 is 16 amino acids long. CDR3 loop: CASSYSRDRVFNEQFF. In nucleotides, the CDR3 is TGTGCCAGCAGTTACTCTCGGGACAGGGTTTTTAATGAGCAGTTCTTC.

The chain employs TRBV28 and TRBJ1-5, with 9 nucleotides matching TRBD1. The J segment lost 3 bases and the V segment lost 5 bases, leaving 23 bases of the junction unmatched. The CDR3 is 21 residues long. Germline CDR1 MDHEN, CDR2 SYDVKM. This CDR3 reads CASSTPPGGRGQGLSNQPQHF. Written as DNA, the CDR3 is TGTGCCAGCAGTACACCCCCAGGGGGCAGGGGACAGGGACTTTCCAATCAGCCCCAGCATTTT.

The gene calls are TRBV15 and TRBJ2-7, with 8 positions matching TRBD1. The germline CDR1 and CDR2 sequences are LNHNV and YYDKDF (reference sequence). Germline trimming cut 0 bases from V and 4 bases from J; bases unmatched to any gene: 8. This CDR3 region has 16 residues. CDR3: CATSRDVAGGDYEQYF. CDR3 DNA: TGTGCCACCAGCAGAGATGTTGCAGGGGGCGATTACGAGCAGTACTTC. Supplemented by reference TRBV15 and TRBJ2-7, the full variable domain reads DAMVIQNPRYQVTQFGKPVTLSCSQTLNHNVMYWYQQKSSQAPKLLFHYYDKDFNNEADTPDNFQSRRPNTSFCFLDIRSPGLGDTAMYLCATSRDVAGGDYEQYFGPGTRLTVT.

The chain combines TRBV6-5 with TRBJ2-1; D is unclear. The V gene lost 0 bases and the J gene lost 1 base, with 7 bases spanning the gap. Looked up from germline, CDR1 is MNHEY and CDR2 is SVGAGI. CDR3 length equals 15 residues. The CDR3 is CASSYSEPSYNEQFF. DNA for the CDR3: TGTGCCAGCAGTTACTCGGAGCCGTCCTACAATGAGCAGTTCTTC.

The gene calls are TRBV15 and TRBJ2-7, with 10 bases lining up with TRBD2. This CDR3 has 17 residues. The germline CDR1 and CDR2 sequences are LNHNV and YYDKDF (reference sequence). The V segment lost 0 bases and the J segment 4 bases; nucleotides outside the gene matches: 9. Here the CDR3 DNA reads TGTGCCACCAGCAGAGAACCCTTACTAGCGGGACAGTACGAGCAGTACTTC. It specifies CATSREPLLAGQYEQYF.

This clone has just one count. This chain joins TRBV28 and TRBJ2-3; 7 bases match TRBD2. From germline, CDR1 is MDHEN and CDR2 SYDVKM. The length of the CDR3 is 15 residues. The V gene end was trimmed by 3 bases and the J gene end by 2 bases; junction bases not matched to a gene: 5. The CDR3 is CASSLVAGVTDTQYF. In DNA, the CDR3 is TGTGCCAGCAGTTTGGTCGCGGGAGTCACAGATACGCAGTATTTT.

The chain carries TRBV19 and TRBJ2-7; tentatively, D is TRBD2 (5 bases). The CDR3 is 17 amino acids. Deletions cut 5 bases from V and 3 bases from J, with 23 bases between. In germline, CDR1 is LNHDA, CDR2 SQIVND (reference sequence). The CDR3 spells CASSSPLVGVEFYEQYF. CDR3 nucleotides: TGTGCCAGTAGTTCTCCGCTGGTGGGAGTGGAATTCTACGAGCAGTACTTC.

V is TRBV11-2 and J is TRBJ2-7, with D uncertain. Trimming pared 5 bases from V and 4 bases from J, leaving 18 bases between. CDR1 SGHAT and CDR2 FQNNGV come from the germline V gene. The length of the CDR3 is 15 residues. CDR3 residues: CASSPSMGIGYEQYF. CDR3 bases: TGTGCCAGCAGCCCCTCAATGGGAATTGGGTACGAGCAGTACTTC.

The chain couples TRBV28 to TRBJ2-5; TRBD1 aligns across 7 bases. Germline trimming cut 3 bases from V and 1 base from J; bases unmatched to any gene: 5. The germline V gene encodes CDR1 MDHEN and CDR2 SYDVKM. This CDR3 region has 15 residues. The CDR3, as DNA: TGTGCCAGCAGTTTGTGGGGACAGATCCAAGAGACCCAGTACTTC. Protein: CASSLWGQIQETQYF. The variable domain in full, with the rest retrieved from reference TRBV28 and TRBJ2-5, is DVKVTQSSRYLVKRTGEKVFLECVQDMDHENMFWYRQDPGLGLRLIYFSYDVKMKEKGDIPEGYSVSREKKERFSLILESASTNQTSMYLCASSLWGQIQETQYFGPGTRLLVL.

This chain uses TRBV15 with TRBJ2-5; no definite D call. CDR1 LNHNV and CDR2 YYDKDF come from the germline V gene (reference sequence). The CDR3 is 14 residues long. V was shortened by 1 base and J by 5 bases, with 11 bases between the two germline ends. CDR3 protein: CATSRGTQLETQYF. The CDR3 region has the DNA TGTGCCACCAGCAGAGGAACGCAGCTTGAGACCCAGTACTTC.

The chain combines TRBV27 with TRBJ2-1; the D gene is possibly TRBD1 (6 bases). The germline V gene has CDR1 MNHEY and CDR2 SMNVEV (reference sequence). The V gene lost 4 bases and the J gene lost 0 bases, with 10 bases spanning the gap. This CDR3 has 15 residues. The CDR3 sequence: CASSSGTSSYNEQFF. The CDR3 bases are TGTGCCAGCAGTTCCGGGACAAGCTCCTACAATGAGCAGTTCTTC.

The chain is built from TRBV27 and TRBJ1-4, with D maybe TRBD1 (5 bases). This CDR3 is 15 amino acids long. Trimming removed 5 bases at V and 7 bases at J, with 17 bases between. Germline assignment: CDR1 MNHEY and CDR2 SMNVEV (reference sequence). The CDR3 reads CASSTNPGTVEKLFF. The CDR3 DNA follows: TGTGCCAGCAGTACGAATCCCGGGACTGTTGAAAAACTGTTTTTT.

The chain is built from TRBV28 and TRBJ1-1; weak D call: TRBD1 (5 bases). This CDR3 has 13 residues. Trimming removed 5 bases at V and 5 bases at J, with 12 bases between. The germline CDR1 and CDR2 sequences are MDHEN and SYDVKM. CDR3 amino acids: CASSLTVVTEAFF. DNA of the CDR3: TGTGCCAGCAGTCTGACAGTTGTTACTGAAGCTTTCTTT.

The chain couples TRBV19 to TRBJ2-3, with 8 bases that match TRBD2. The length of the CDR3 is 16 residues. V dropped 7 bases and J dropped 0; count of bases not matched to a gene: 9. Germline V gives CDR1 LNHDA, CDR2 SQIVND (reference sequence). CDR3 sequence: CASKRTSRTSTDTQYF. CDR3 nucleotides: TGTGCCAGTAAGAGGACTAGCCGAACTAGCACAGATACGCAGTATTTT.

In the case of this clone: The sample holds other DNA sequences that translate to the same CDR3. The chain links TRBV30 to TRBJ2-1; 8 nucleotides align to TRBD2. After removal of 3 bases from V and 7 bases from J, the junction contained 14 bases not matched to a gene. The V gene's germline CDR1 is GTSNPN and CDR2 SVGIG (reference sequence). The CDR3 length is 16 residues. The CDR3 nucleotides read TGTGCCTGGAGGAGGGGGGTGATAGCGGGATATAATGAGCAGTTCTTC. Its translation: CAWRRGVIAGYNEQFF.

The V call is TRBV2, the J call TRBJ2-3; 7 nucleotides line up with TRBD2. J was trimmed by 2 bases and V by 8 bases; bases with no gene match: 7. The CDR3 loop spans 14 amino acids. Germline CDR1 and CDR2: SNHLY and FYNNEI. The CDR3 DNA follows: TGTGCCAGCCCGCCGGGACTATCCACAGATACGCAGTATTTT. As protein: CASPPGLSTDTQYF.

This clone was observed a few times. J is TRBJ1-3 and V is TRBV7-2; D gene ambiguous. Trimming stripped 3 bases from V and 0 bases from J, with 12 bases between. The CDR3 sequence is 16 residues long. In germline, CDR1 is SGHTA, CDR2 FQGNSA. The CDR3 nucleotides are TGTGCCAGCAGCTTTAGTGGCGGGAGCTCTGGAAACACCATATATTTT. It specifies CASSFSGGSSGNTIYF.

V and J are TRBV5-1 and TRBJ1-4, with unresolved D. The germline CDR1 and CDR2 sequences are SGHRS and YFSETQ. Trimming left V 2 bases short and J 6 bases short, with 14 bases between. This CDR3 is built from 15 residues. This chain's CDR3 is CASSLFSGRDEKLFF. As DNA, the CDR3 is TGCGCCAGCAGCTTATTCTCCGGACGGGATGAAAAACTGTTTTTT.